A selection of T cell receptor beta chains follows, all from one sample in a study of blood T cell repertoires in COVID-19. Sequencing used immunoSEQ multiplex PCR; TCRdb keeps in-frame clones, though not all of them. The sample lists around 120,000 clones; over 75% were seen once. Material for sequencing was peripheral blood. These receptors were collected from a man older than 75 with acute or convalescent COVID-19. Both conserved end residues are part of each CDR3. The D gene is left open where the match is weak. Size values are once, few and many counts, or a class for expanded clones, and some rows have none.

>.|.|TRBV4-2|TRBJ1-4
CASSQGRGDEKLFF
TGTGCCAGCAGCCAGGGACGGGGGGACGAAAAACTGTTTTTT
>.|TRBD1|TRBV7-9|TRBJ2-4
CASSPGQGAKNIQYF
TGTGCCAGCAGCCCAGGACAGGGAGCCAAAAACATTCAGTACTTC
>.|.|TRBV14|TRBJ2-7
CASSQNMAPYEQYF
TGTGCCAGCAGCCAGAACATGGCCCCCTACGAGCAGTACTTC
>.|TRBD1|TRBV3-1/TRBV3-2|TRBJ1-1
CASSQPQGATEAFF
TGTGCCAGCAGCCAGCCACAGGGGGCTACTGAAGCTTTCTTT
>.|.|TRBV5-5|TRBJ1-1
CASSLGNSLATEAFF
TGTGCCAGCAGCTTAGGTAACAGCCTTGCCACTGAAGCTTTCTTT
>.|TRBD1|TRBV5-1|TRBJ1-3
CASSPSTGGGNTIYF
TGCGCCAGCAGCCCGTCCACAGGGGGAGGAAACACCATATATTTT
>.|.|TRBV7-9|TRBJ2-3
CASSLVGTTDTQYF
TGTGCCAGCAGCTTAGTAGGGACTACAGATACGCAGTATTTT
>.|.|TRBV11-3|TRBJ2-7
CASSFGQAGEQYF
TGTGCCAGCAGCTTTGGACAGGCGGGAGAGCAGTACTTC
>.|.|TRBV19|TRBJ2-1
CASSFRQASYDNEQFF
TGTGCCAGTAGTTTTCGACAGGCGAGTTATGACAATGAGCAGTTCTTC
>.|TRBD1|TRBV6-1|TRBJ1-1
CASSERGQGVTEAFF
TGTGCCAGCAGTGAAAGGGGACAGGGAGTCACTGAAGCTTTCTTT
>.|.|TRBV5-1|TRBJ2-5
CASSLGGPTQYF
TGCGCCAGCAGCTTAGGGGGACCTACCCAGTACTTC
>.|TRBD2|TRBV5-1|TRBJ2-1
CASRRVAGVIYNEQFF
TGCGCCAGCAGGAGGGTAGCGGGAGTAATCTACAATGAGCAGTTCTTC
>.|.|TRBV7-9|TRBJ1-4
CASSYDSFNEKLFF
TGTGCCAGCAGCTACGACAGCTTTAATGAAAAACTGTTTTTT
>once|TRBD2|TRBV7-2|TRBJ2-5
CASSLGLSQETQYF
TGTGCCAGCAGCCTGGGACTATCCCAAGAGACCCAGTACTTC
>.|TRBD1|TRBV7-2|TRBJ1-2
CASRDRDSYGYTF
TGTGCCAGCAGAGACCGGGACAGTTATGGCTACACCTTC
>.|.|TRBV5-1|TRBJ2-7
CASSLGAYSAAEQYF
TGCGCCAGCAGCTTGGGGGCCTATTCAGCAGCCGAGCAGTACTTC
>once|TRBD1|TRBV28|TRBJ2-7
CASSYRGTGGIHEQYF
TGTGCCAGCAGTTACCGGGGGACAGGGGGCATACACGAGCAGTACTTC
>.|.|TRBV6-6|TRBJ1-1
CASTQGFRGEAFF
TGTGCCAGCACCCAGGGGTTCCGCGGCGAAGCTTTCTTT
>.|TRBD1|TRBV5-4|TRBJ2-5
CASSSGTGGEETQYF
TGTGCCAGCAGTTCCGGGACAGGGGGCGAAGAGACCCAGTACTTC
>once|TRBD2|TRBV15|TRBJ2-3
CATSSSSGSDKSTDTQYF
TGTGCCACCAGCAGTTCTAGCGGGAGTGATAAGAGCACAGATACGCAGTATTTT
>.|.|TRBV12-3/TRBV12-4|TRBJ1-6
CASSLSEGSPLHF
TGTGCCAGCAGTTTATCCGAGGGCTCACCCCTCCACTTT
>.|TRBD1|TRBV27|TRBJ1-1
CASRQPGQVRNTEAFF
TGTGCCAGCAGACAACCGGGACAGGTACGGAACACTGAAGCTTTCTTT